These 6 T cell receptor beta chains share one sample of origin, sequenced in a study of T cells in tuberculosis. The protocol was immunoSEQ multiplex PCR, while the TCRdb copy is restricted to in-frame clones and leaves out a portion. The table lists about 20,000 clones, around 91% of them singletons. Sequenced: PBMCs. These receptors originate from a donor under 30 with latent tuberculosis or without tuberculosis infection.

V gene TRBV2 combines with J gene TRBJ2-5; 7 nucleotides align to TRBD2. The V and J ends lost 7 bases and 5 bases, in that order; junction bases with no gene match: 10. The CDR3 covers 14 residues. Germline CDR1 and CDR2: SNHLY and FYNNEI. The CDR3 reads CASTLGGIRETQYF. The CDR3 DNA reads TGTGCCAGCACCCTGGGGGGGATTAGGGAGACCCAGTACTTC.

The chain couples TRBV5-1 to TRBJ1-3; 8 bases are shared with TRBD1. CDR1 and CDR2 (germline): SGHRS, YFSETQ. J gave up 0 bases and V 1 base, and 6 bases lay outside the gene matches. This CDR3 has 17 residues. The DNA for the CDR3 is TGCGCCAGCAGCTTGAAGGGACAGGCTTTCTCTGGAAACACCATATATTTT. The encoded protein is CASSLKGQAFSGNTIYF.

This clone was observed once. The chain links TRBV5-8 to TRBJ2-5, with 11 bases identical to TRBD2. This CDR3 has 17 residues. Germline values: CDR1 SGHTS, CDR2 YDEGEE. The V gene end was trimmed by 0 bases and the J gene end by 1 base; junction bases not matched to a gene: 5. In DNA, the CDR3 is TGTGCCAGCAGCTTGGGTCTAGCGGGGGGCACCCAAGAGACCCAGTACTTC. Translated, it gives CASSLGLAGGTQETQYF. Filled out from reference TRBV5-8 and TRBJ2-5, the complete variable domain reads EAGVTQSPTHLIKTRGQQATLRCSPISGHTSVYWYQQALGLGLQFLLWYDEGEERNRGNFPPRFSGRQFPNYSSELNVNALELEDSALYLCASSLGLAGGTQETQYFGPGTRLLVL.

This chain's CDR3 is CASSRLGAGADTQYF. CDR3 sequence (DNA): TGTGCCAGCAGCCGTCTCGGCGCCGGGGCAGATACGCAGTATTTT. This chain uses TRBV11-2 with TRBJ2-3; maybe TRBD2 (5 bases). V shed 5 bases and J shed 4 bases, with 16 bases lying between them. Germline V lookup: CDR1 SGHAT, CDR2 FQNNGV. The CDR3 is 15 amino acids.

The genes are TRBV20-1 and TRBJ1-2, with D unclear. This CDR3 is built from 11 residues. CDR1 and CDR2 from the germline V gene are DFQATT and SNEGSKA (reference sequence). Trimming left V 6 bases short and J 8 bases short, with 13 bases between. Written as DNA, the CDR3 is TGCAGTGCCCAGGCGGGGAGCGGCTACACCTTC. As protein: CSAQAGSGYTF.

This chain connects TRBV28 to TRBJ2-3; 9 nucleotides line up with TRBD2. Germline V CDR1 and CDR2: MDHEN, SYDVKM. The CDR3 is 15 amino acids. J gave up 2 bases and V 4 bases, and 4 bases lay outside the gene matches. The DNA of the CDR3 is TGTGCCAGCAGTTCCGGGACTAGCAACACAGATACGCAGTATTTT. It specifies CASSSGTSNTDTQYF.